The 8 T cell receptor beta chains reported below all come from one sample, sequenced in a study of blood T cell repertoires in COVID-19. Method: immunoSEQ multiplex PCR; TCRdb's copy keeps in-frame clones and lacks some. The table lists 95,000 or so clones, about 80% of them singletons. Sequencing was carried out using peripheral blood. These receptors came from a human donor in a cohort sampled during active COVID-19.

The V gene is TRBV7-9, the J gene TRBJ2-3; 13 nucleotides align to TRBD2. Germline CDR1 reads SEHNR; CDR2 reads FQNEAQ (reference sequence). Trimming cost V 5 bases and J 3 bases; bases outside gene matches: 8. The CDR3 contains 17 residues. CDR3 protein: CASSPGLAGLRTDTQYF. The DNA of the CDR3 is TGTGCCAGCAGCCCGGGACTAGCGGGACTGCGGACAGATACGCAGTATTTT.

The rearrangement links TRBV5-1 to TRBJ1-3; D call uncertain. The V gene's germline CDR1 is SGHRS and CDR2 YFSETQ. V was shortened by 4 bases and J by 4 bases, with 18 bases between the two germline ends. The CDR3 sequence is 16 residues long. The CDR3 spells CASSQMIGAQGNTIYF. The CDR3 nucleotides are TGCGCCAGCAGCCAAATGATCGGAGCCCAGGGAAACACCATATATTTT.

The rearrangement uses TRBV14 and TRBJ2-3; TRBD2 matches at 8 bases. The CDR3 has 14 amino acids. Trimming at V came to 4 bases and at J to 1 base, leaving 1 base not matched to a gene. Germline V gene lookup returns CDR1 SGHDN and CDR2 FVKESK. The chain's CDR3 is CASSPGGGTDTQYF. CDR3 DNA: TGTGCCAGCAGCCCCGGGGGGGGCACAGATACGCAGTATTTT.

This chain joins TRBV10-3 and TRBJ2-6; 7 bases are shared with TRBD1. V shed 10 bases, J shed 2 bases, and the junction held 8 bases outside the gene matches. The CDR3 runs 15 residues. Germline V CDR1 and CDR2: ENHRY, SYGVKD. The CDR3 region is CATRDSATGANVLTF. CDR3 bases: TGTGCCACGAGGGACAGCGCTACTGGGGCCAACGTCCTGACTTTC.

CDR3 residues: CASSPRSTGKISNQPQHF. The CDR3 DNA sequence: TGTGCCAGCTCACCCCGCTCGACAGGGAAGATTAGCAATCAGCCCCAGCATTTT. The gene calls are TRBV18 and TRBJ1-5, with 7 bases lining up with TRBD1. V lost 3 bases to trimming and J lost 0 bases; unmatched junction nucleotides: 11. Germline CDR1 and CDR2: KGHSH and LQKENI. There are 18 residues in the CDR3.

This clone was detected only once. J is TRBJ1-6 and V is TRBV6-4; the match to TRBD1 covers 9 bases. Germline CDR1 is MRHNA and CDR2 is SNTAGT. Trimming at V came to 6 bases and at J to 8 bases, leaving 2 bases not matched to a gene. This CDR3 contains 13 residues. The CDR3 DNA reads TGTGCCAGCAGGAGGACAGGGGATTCACCCCTCCACTTT. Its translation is CASRRTGDSPLHF.

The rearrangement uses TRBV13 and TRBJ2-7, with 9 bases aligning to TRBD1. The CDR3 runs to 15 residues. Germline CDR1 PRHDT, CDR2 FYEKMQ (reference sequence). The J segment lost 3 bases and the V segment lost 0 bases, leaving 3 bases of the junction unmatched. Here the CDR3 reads CASSLGGQGNYEQYF. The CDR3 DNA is TGTGCCAGCAGCTTAGGGGGACAGGGTAACTACGAGCAGTACTTC.

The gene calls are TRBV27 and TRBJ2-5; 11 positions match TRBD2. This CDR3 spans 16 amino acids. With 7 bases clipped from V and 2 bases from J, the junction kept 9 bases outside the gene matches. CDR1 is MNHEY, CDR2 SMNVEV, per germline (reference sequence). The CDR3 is CASKPGLAGIQETQYF. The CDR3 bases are TGTGCCAGCAAACCTGGACTAGCGGGTATACAAGAGACCCAGTACTTC.